The rows below give T cell receptor beta chains drawn from one sample of a study of OX40 agonist ivuxolimab in advanced cancers. Only in-frame clones appear in the TCRdb table, and some are missing; sequencing was by immunoSEQ multiplex PCR. The table lists fewer than 80,000 clones, more than 70% of them singletons. The source was CD4+ or CD8+ T cells sorted from blood, collected in a trial of the OX40 agonist ivuxolimab. These receptors all stem from an adult with an advanced solid tumor such as melanoma, head and neck, liver or kidney cancer. Each CDR3 is given without its conserved first and last residue. Fields, in order: CDR3 protein, V gene, clone size, J gene. The size entry is marked missing in some rows and otherwise reads once, few, many or a size class.

CDR3: AWSVPPRLPRPPLH; V: TRBV30; size: .; J: TRBJ1-6
CDR3: ASSLAPVTSNYGYT; V: TRBV5-1; size: few; J: TRBJ1-2
CDR3: ASSKDAGSYEQY; V: TRBV6-5; size: .; J: .
CDR3: ASSETQGRDTEAF; V: TRBV10-2; size: .; J: TRBJ1-1
CDR3: ASRPARGNYGYT; V: TRBV6-5; size: .; J: TRBJ1-2
CDR3: AWSPTGYEQY; V: TRBV30; size: .; J: .
CDR3: ASRKTRATDTQY; V: TRBV6-6; size: .; J: TRBJ2-3
CDR3: ASTKRGAGKNIQY; V: TRBV2; size: .; J: TRBJ2-4
CDR3: ASSLSPAANYGYT; V: TRBV7-9; size: .; J: TRBJ1-2
CDR3: ASEDRERSYNSPLH; V: TRBV10-1; size: .; J: TRBJ1-6
CDR3: ASSSWADQPQH; V: TRBV7-8; size: .; J: TRBJ1-5
CDR3: ASSPTGLGNEQF; V: TRBV7-7; size: .; J: TRBJ2-1
CDR3: ASSGGGGGYT; V: TRBV2; size: .; J: TRBJ1-2
CDR3: ASRAVRQGAGYGYT; V: TRBV11-2; size: few; J: TRBJ1-2
CDR3: AWSAGDYGYT; V: TRBV30; size: .; J: TRBJ1-2
CDR3: ASSQDLGNSGANVLT; V: TRBV4-3; size: .; J: TRBJ2-6
CDR3: ASGDAWGYGYT; V: TRBV9; size: .; J: TRBJ1-2
CDR3: SVVGGGLHEQY; V: TRBV29-1; size: .; J: .
CDR3: TSSHRQGVVHEQY; V: TRBV1; size: .; J: TRBJ2-7
CDR3: ASSYGGGQQTQY; V: TRBV6-5; size: .; J: TRBJ2-5
CDR3: ASSLGFIGYT; V: TRBV5-6; size: .; J: TRBJ1-2
CDR3: ANTRGAGETQY; V: TRBV5-1; size: .; J: TRBJ2-5
CDR3: ASAGGPTDTQY; V: TRBV2; size: .; J: TRBJ2-3
CDR3: ASSFTDRENNEQF; V: TRBV5-1; size: .; J: TRBJ2-1
CDR3: ASSQAGAGADTQY; V: TRBV14; size: once; J: TRBJ2-3
CDR3: ASGLPLPRRTNEKLF; V: TRBV12-5; size: .; J: TRBJ1-4
CDR3: ASSFVGANTEAF; V: TRBV5-1; size: .; J: TRBJ1-1
CDR3: AWSVQRNGYT; V: TRBV30; size: .; J: TRBJ1-2
CDR3: ASSPPIIQGSTDTQY; V: TRBV18; size: .; J: TRBJ2-3
CDR3: ASSQDRGDGYT; V: TRBV4-3; size: .; J: TRBJ1-2
CDR3: ASSAQGGITDTQY; V: TRBV27; size: few; J: TRBJ2-3
CDR3: ASSLPRRQGNTQY; V: TRBV7-9; size: .; J: TRBJ2-3
CDR3: ASSRTTGISYNEQF; V: TRBV7-3; size: .; J: TRBJ2-1
CDR3: ASSLGYRVTYNEQF; V: TRBV5-1; size: .; J: TRBJ2-1
CDR3: AISATGTNTEAF; V: TRBV10-3; size: .; J: TRBJ1-1
CDR3: ASSQTYEQY; V: TRBV6-6; size: once; J: TRBJ2-7
CDR3: ASSLERTLLAF; V: TRBV11-1; size: .; J: TRBJ1-1
CDR3: ASSEGGLGEKLF; V: TRBV6-1; size: .; J: TRBJ1-4
CDR3: ASSSQGRNTEAF; V: TRBV5-1; size: .; J: TRBJ1-1
CDR3: ASSAQTGSYEQY; V: TRBV19; size: .; J: TRBJ2-7
CDR3: ASSLEAAITDTQY; V: TRBV5-4; size: .; J: TRBJ2-3
CDR3: ASSNSRSSYEQY; V: TRBV7-8; size: .; J: TRBJ2-7
CDR3: ASSLASGPTEAF; V: TRBV7-6; size: .; J: TRBJ1-1
CDR3: AISPMLDKNIQY; V: TRBV10-3; size: .; J: TRBJ2-4
CDR3: ASSFRRGNTIY; V: TRBV5-6; size: .; J: TRBJ1-3
CDR3: ASPSRSTGELF; V: TRBV5-4; size: .; J: TRBJ2-2
CDR3: ASGLLISGIIYNEQF; V: TRBV12-5; size: .; J: TRBJ2-1
CDR3: ASSITRTKSYEQY; V: TRBV19; size: .; J: TRBJ2-7
CDR3: ASSSDPSTEAF; V: TRBV5-1; size: many; J: TRBJ1-1
CDR3: ASSLEDRGPASGNDEQF; V: TRBV7-9; size: few; J: TRBJ2-1
CDR3: ASSFGYGYT; V: TRBV28; size: few; J: TRBJ1-2
CDR3: ASSLGQAYSYEQY; V: TRBV5-1; size: medium-sized; J: TRBJ2-7